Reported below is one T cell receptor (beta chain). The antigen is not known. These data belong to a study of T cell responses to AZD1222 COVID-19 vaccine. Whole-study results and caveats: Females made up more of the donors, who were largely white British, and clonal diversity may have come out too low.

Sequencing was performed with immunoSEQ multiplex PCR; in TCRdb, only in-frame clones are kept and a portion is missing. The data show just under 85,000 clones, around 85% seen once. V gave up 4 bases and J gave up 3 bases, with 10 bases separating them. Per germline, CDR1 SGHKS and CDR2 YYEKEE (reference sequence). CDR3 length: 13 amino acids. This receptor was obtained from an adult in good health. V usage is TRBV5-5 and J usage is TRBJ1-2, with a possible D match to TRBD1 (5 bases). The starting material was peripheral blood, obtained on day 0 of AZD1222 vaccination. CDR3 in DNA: TGTGCCAGCAGCAAAGGGACGGACTATGGCTACACCTTC. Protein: CASSKGTDYGYTF.